This T cell receptor beta chain originates from a study of blood T cell repertoires in COVID-19. Study summary: Researchers got acute and convalescent COVID-19 samples from the United States, Italy and Spain.

Measured with immunoSEQ multiplex PCR; TCRdb has only the in-frame clones, and not every one. The table lists hundreds of thousands of clones, about four fifths of them singletons. CDR1 and CDR2 (germline): MNHEY, SMNVEV (reference sequence). Trimming shortened V by 8 bases and J by 1 base, and 12 bases separated the two germline ends. The CDR3 runs 14 residues. The Seattle patients joined while their infection was active and were tracked longitudinally afterward. The receptor comes from an elderly woman with COVID-19, enrolled during active disease. The J gene is TRBJ2-1, the V gene TRBV27, with D perhaps TRBD2 (5 bases). The specimen sequenced was peripheral blood. CDR3 sequence (DNA): TGTGCCAGCCGCTGGGGAGAGTCCTACAATGAGCAGTTCTTC. Translating gives CASRWGESYNEQFF.